This TCR beta chain was found in a study of T cells in narcolepsy. Study-wide background: Donors had narcolepsy type 1 or type 2, or were healthy controls. General study findings and limits: Autoreactive HCRT-specific and TRIB2-specific clonotypes were marked in same-patient CSF-versus-blood CD4+ comparisons.

The repertoire was sequenced with immunoSEQ multiplex PCR; TCRdb's copy has only in-frame clones and lacks some. The table has just under 1,500 clones, around 42% seen once; the top ten hold over 15%. By sample fraction, this clone is large. Its specificity is not known. This CDR3 contains 20 residues. Sample: cultured CD8+ T cells from cerebrospinal fluid. The clonotype was recovered from a human donor with narcolepsy. The chain joins TRBV21-1 to TRBJ1-2; whether TRBD1, the table's D call, matches the DNA was not checked. TRBV21-1 is marked as a pseudogene. The CDR3 here is CASSNRQGVPRLDPNYGYTF. The CDR3 nucleotides read TGTGCCAGCAGCAATAGACAGGGGGTCCCAAGGCTCGATCCTAACTATGGCTACACCTTC.